This TCR beta chain was observed in a study of response to subunit inactivated influenza vaccine. This clonotype has more than one count but fewer than ten. Germline lookup yields CDR1 MNHNS and CDR2 SASEGT. This CDR3 region has 14 residues. The ends lost 6 bases at V and 6 bases at J; junction bases unmatched: 7. TCRdb re-called the RT-PCR reads with MiXCR, one entry per CDR3 protein. Of around 200,000 distinct CDR3 sequences listed, approximately 12% are singletons. These same records also appear under a second study, on T cells expressing NK-cell markers. From that study: It was by 5'RACE template switching with UMIs that TCR beta cDNA was made. Leadership of the CD3+CD56-NKG2C+ fraction also belonged to these clonotypes in a handful of donors.

The chain joins TRBV6-1 to TRBJ1-4; 7 nucleotides line up with TRBD1. The sample here was CD8+ T cells sorted from PBMCs, taken about 12 days after vaccination. The TCR originated in a man aged 45 to 65 who received an inactivated influenza vaccine. The CDR3 here is CASRSRDRDEKLFF. The CDR3 DNA reads as TGTGCCAGCAGAAGCCGGGACAGAGATGAAAAACTGTTTTTT.